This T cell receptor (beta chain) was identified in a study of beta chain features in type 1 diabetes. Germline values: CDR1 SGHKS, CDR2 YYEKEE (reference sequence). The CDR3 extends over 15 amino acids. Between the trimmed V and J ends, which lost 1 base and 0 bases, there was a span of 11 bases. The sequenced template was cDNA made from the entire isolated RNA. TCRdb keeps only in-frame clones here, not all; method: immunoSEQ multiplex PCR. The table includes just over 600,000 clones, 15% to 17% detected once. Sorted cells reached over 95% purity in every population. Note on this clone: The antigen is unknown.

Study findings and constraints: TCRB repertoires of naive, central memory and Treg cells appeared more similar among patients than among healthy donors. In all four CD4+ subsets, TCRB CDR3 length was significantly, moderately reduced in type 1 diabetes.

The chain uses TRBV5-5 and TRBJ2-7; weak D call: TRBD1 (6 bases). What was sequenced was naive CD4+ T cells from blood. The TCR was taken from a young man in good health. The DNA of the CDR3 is TGTGCCAGCAGCTTGCAGGGGCGAAGCTCCTACGAGCAGTACTTC. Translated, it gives CASSLQGRSSYEQYF.